Shown below are 27 T cell receptor beta chains from a single sample sequenced in a study of cytomegalovirus exposure and HLA in healthy donors. TCRdb's copy holds only in-frame clones and misses some; the assay was immunoSEQ multiplex PCR. The sample lists about 150,000 clones; approximately 86% were seen once. The sample consisted of PBMCs. Source of these receptors: a man younger than 35 in good health and CMV-seropositive.

The rearrangement uses TRBV19 and TRBJ2-2; 14 bases align to TRBD2. The germline CDR1 and CDR2 sequences are LNHDA and SQIVND (reference sequence). V lost 4 bases and J lost 5; bases outside the gene matches: 6. This CDR3 is 17 amino acids long. The CDR3 protein is CASSTRLAGGLTGELFF. CDR3 sequence (DNA): TGTGCCAGTAGTACGCGACTAGCGGGGGGGCTAACCGGGGAGCTGTTTTTT.

The V call is TRBV9, the J call TRBJ2-3; tentatively, D is TRBD2 (5 bases). Per the germline V gene, CDR1 is SGDLS and CDR2 is YYNGEE. Trimming removed 5 bases from V and 1 base from J, with 11 bases in between. CDR3 length equals 14 residues. The CDR3 loop is CASRPSGGTDTQYF. The CDR3 DNA follows: TGTGCCAGCAGGCCCTCCGGGGGCACAGATACGCAGTATTTT.

V usage is TRBV2 and J usage is TRBJ2-1; 7 bases align to TRBD1. With V trimmed by 6 bases and J by 8 bases, 10 bases remained unmatched. This CDR3 is 14 amino acids long. The germline CDR1 and CDR2 sequences are SNHLY and FYNNEI. CDR3 sequence: CASRPGGTLDEQFF. The CDR3 bases are TGTGCCAGCAGGCCAGGGGGAACCCTTGATGAGCAGTTCTTC.

V and J are TRBV29-1 and TRBJ2-1; 10 nucleotides align to TRBD2. The CDR3 is 17 amino acids. Germline CDR1 reads SQVTM; CDR2 reads ANQGSEA. V shed 4 bases, J shed 2 bases, and the junction held 11 bases outside the gene matches. The CDR3, as DNA: TGCAGCGTTGTGAAGCGGGGGGGCGAGGGGACCTACAATGAGCAGTTCTTC. Residues: CSVVKRGGEGTYNEQFF.

The chain joins TRBV5-1 to TRBJ2-7; D is perhaps TRBD1 (6 bases). CDR1 is SGHRS, CDR2 YFSETQ, per germline. The CDR3 is 15 residues long. Trimming pared 2 bases from V and 2 bases from J, leaving 14 bases between. As DNA, the CDR3 is TGCGCCAGCAGCTTTGGGGACACCGGGGCCTACGAGCAGTACTTC. This translates into CASSFGDTGAYEQYF.

The chain's CDR3 is CASTRRAGAVMNTEAFF. The CDR3 region has the DNA TGTGCCAGCACCAGGCGGGCAGGGGCCGTTATGAACACTGAAGCTTTCTTT. The V gene is TRBV7-2, the J gene TRBJ1-1, with TRBD1 as a possible D gene (6 bases). Germline CDR1 reads SGHTA; CDR2 reads FQGNSA. Trimming cost V 7 bases and J 0 bases, with 21 bases left between them. CDR3 length: 17 residues.

The chain couples TRBV7-9 to TRBJ2-7; D is possibly TRBD2 (5 bases). This CDR3 has 13 residues. Germline CDR1 is SEHNR and CDR2 is FQNEAQ (reference sequence). Trimming stripped 3 bases from V and 7 bases from J, with 13 bases between. The CDR3 is CASSFDPRREQYF. The CDR3 coding sequence is TGTGCCAGCAGCTTCGACCCCCGGAGGGAGCAGTACTTC. Filled out from reference TRBV7-9 and TRBJ2-7, the complete variable domain reads DTGVSQNPRHKITKRGQNVTFRCDPISEHNRLYWYRQTLGQGPEFLTYFQNEAQLEKSRLLSDRFSAERPKGSFSTLEIQRTEQGDSAMYLCASSFDPRREQYFGPGTRLTVT.

The chain couples TRBV27 to TRBJ2-5; 14 nucleotides agree with TRBD2. Germline V gene sequence: CDR1 MNHEY, CDR2 SMNVEV (reference sequence). The CDR3 spans 14 residues. Germline trimming cut 9 bases from V and 1 base from J; bases unmatched to any gene: 1. The CDR3 DNA is TGTGCCAGTGGACTAGCGGGAGGCCAAGAGACCCAGTACTTC. Translating gives CASGLAGGQETQYF.

This clone is a singleton in its sample. The V and J genes are TRBV30 and TRBJ1-2, with D possibly matching TRBD1 (5 bases). Germline-derived CDR1 and CDR2 are GTSNPN and SVGIG (reference sequence). This CDR3 region has 15 residues. V lost 0 bases to trimming and J lost 6 bases, with 17 bases between them. The CDR3 DNA follows: TGTGCCTGGAGTGTGGAACAGGCCCCTCCAAATGGCTACACCTTC. It yields the protein CAWSVEQAPPNGYTF. The variable domain in full, completed from reference TRBV30 and TRBJ1-2, reads SQTIHQWPATLVQPVGSPLSLECTVEGTSNPNLYWYRQAAGRGLQLLFYSVGIGQISSEVPQNLSASRPQDRQFILSSKKLLLSDSGFYLCAWSVEQAPPNGYTFGSGTRLTVV.

The chain combines TRBV19 with TRBJ2-1; no reliable D call. Between the trimmed V and J ends, which lost 6 bases and 8 bases, there was a span of 14 bases. The germline gives CDR1 LNHDA, CDR2 SQIVND (reference sequence). This CDR3 spans 13 amino acids. The CDR3 spells CASRASSFDEQFF. The CDR3 bases are TGTGCCAGTAGGGCCTCCTCATTTGATGAGCAGTTCTTC.

The rearrangement links TRBV2 to TRBJ1-3; D gene uncertain. CDR1 is SNHLY, CDR2 FYNNEI, per germline. The CDR3 totals 14 residues. The germline V and J ends were trimmed by 3 bases and 2 bases, with 8 bases remaining between them. Here the CDR3 reads CASSDLSAGNTIYF. CDR3 nucleotides: TGTGCCAGCAGTGATCTGTCGGCTGGAAACACCATATATTTT.

The CDR3 protein is CASSLAGGNEKLFF. The CDR3 DNA reads TGTGCCAGCAGCTTGGCGGGGGGCAACGAAAAACTGTTTTTT. The rearrangement links TRBV7-2 to TRBJ1-4; D possibly corresponds to TRBD1 (6 bases). Germline V CDR1 and CDR2: SGHTA, FQGNSA. Trimming took 3 bases from V and 8 from J, leaving 13 bases between them. CDR3 length equals 14 residues. The full variable domain, in which reference TRBV7-2 and TRBJ1-4 provide the parts outside the CDR3, is GAGVSQSPSNKVTEKGKDVELRCDPISGHTALYWYRQSLGQGLEFLIYFQGNSAPDKSGLPSDRFSAERTGGSVSTLTIQRTQQEDSAVYLCASSLAGGNEKLFFGSGTQLSVL.

This sequence joins TRBV14 and TRBJ2-2, with 10 bases lining up with TRBD2. V gave up 4 bases and J gave up 2 bases; unmatched junction bases: 7. CDR1 is SGHDN and CDR2 is FVKESK in the germline V gene. There are 17 residues in the CDR3. Here the CDR3 reads CASSLNLAGGNTGELFF. The CDR3 bases are TGTGCCAGCAGCCTGAATTTAGCGGGAGGCAACACCGGGGAGCTGTTTTTT.

This sequence joins TRBV30 and TRBJ1-1; D is perhaps TRBD1 (5 bases). The CDR3 is 11 amino acids. Germline V gene data show CDR1 as GTSNPN and CDR2 as SVGIG (reference sequence). Trimming took off 2 bases at V and 8 bases at J, with 9 bases between the two ends. CDR3 residues: CAWSIGGEAFF. The CDR3 nucleotides read TGTGCCTGGAGTATTGGGGGGGAAGCTTTCTTT.

Concerning this clone: Its ends do not fully match the called genes, so a read error is possible. The chain combines TRBV25-1 with TRBJ1-4; 8 bases fit TRBD1. This CDR3 spans 15 amino acids. CDR1 MGHDK and CDR2 SYGVNS come from the germline V gene. The CDR3 DNA reads as TGTGCCTGCAGACAGGGGTCCGGAACTAATGAAAAACTGTTTTTT. As protein: CACRQGSGTNEKLFF.

The chain combines TRBV6-1 with TRBJ2-5; D uncertain. Germline V lookup: CDR1 MNHNS, CDR2 SASEGT. There are 12 residues in the CDR3. The V end was cut by 8 bases, the J end by 3 bases, with 10 bases between. The DNA of the CDR3 is TGTGCCAGCCCACACCCGAAAGAGACCCAGTACTTC. Its protein product is CASPHPKETQYF.

This clone has more than one count but fewer than ten. V usage is TRBV11-2 and J usage is TRBJ1-1; no firm D call. The CDR3 runs to 11 residues. V lost 5 bases and J 7 bases, leaving 8 bases between the germline ends. Germline V gene data show CDR1 as SGHAT and CDR2 as FQNNGV. DNA of the CDR3: TGTGCCAGCAGCCTCGATAGTGAAGCTTTCTTT. Amino acids: CASSLDSEAFF.

This chain links TRBV7-2 with TRBJ2-1; 8 bases agree with TRBD2. The V gene's germline CDR1 is SGHTA and CDR2 FQGNSA. Trimming cost V 1 base and J 2 bases; bases outside gene matches: 4. There are 16 residues in the CDR3. The CDR3 loop reads CASSLGGTRTYNEQFF. CDR3 coding DNA: TGTGCCAGCAGCTTAGGCGGGACTAGGACCTACAATGAGCAGTTCTTC.

The sample holds a few counts of this clone. The J gene is TRBJ2-7, the V gene TRBV5-6; D not resolved. Trimming cost V 2 bases and J 2 bases, with 5 bases left between them. Germline V gene sequence: CDR1 SGHDT, CDR2 YYEEEE. This CDR3 is 12 amino acids long. For the CDR3, the DNA is TGTGCCAGCAGCTTCCGTCCCTACGAGCAGTACTTC. This codes for CASSFRPYEQYF.

This clone appeared a few times. The V and J genes are TRBV2 and TRBJ1-5; D is possibly TRBD1 (5 bases). The CDR3 is 12 amino acids. Trimming took 6 bases from V and 7 from J, leaving 10 bases between them. Germline V gives CDR1 SNHLY, CDR2 FYNNEI. CDR3 nucleotides: TGTGCCAGCAGGACAGTCTGGCAGCCCCAGCATTTT. Encoded protein: CASRTVWQPQHF.

The chain joins TRBV6-4 to TRBJ2-1, with TRBD2 matching 9 bases. The CDR3 consists of 14 residues. CDR1 and CDR2 (germline): MRHNA, SNTAGT. The ends lost 3 bases at V and 12 bases at J; junction bases unmatched: 9. CDR3 nucleotide sequence: TGTGCCAGCAGTGAAAATCTGAGCGGGGGGCGGCAGTTCTTC. Its translation: CASSENLSGGRQFF.

This clone was picked up a small number of times. The V call is TRBV25-1, the J call TRBJ1-5, with 7 bases fitting TRBD1. The CDR3 consists of 14 residues. The germline V gene encodes CDR1 MGHDK and CDR2 SYGVNS. V lost 3 bases and J lost 5; bases outside the gene matches: 4. The CDR3 protein is CASSDRQGDQPQHF. DNA for the CDR3: TGTGCCAGCAGTGACAGACAGGGCGATCAGCCCCAGCATTTT. Full variable domain (remainder filled in from reference TRBV25-1 and TRBJ1-5): EADIYQTPRYLVIGTGKKITLECSQTMGHDKMYWYQQDPGMELHLIHYSYGVNSTEKGDLSSESTVSRIRTEHFPLTLESARPSHTSQYLCASSDRQGDQPQHFGDGTRLSIL.

This clone was detected a few times. The chain carries TRBV9 and TRBJ1-2; D is undetermined. The CDR3 loop spans 12 amino acids. Germline CDR1 SGDLS, CDR2 YYNGEE. V dropped 4 bases and J dropped 2 bases, with 6 bases sitting between them. The CDR3 spells CASSSYNYGYTF. The CDR3 DNA reads TGTGCCAGCAGCTCCTACAACTATGGCTACACCTTC.

The chain uses TRBV27 and TRBJ2-3, with TRBD2 identical over 13 bases. Germline V gene data show CDR1 as MNHEY and CDR2 as SMNVEV (reference sequence). The CDR3 is 17 amino acids. The ends lost 4 bases at V and 4 bases at J; junction bases unmatched: 8. The CDR3 nucleotides read TGTGCCAGCAGTTACCACGGGACTAGCGGGGTATCAGATACGCAGTATTTT. It specifies CASSYHGTSGVSDTQYF.

This chain connects TRBV30 to TRBJ2-2, with a tentative D call TRBD1 (7 bases). Trimming shortened V by 5 bases and J by 0 bases, and 16 bases separated the two germline ends. The CDR3 is 16 residues long. Looked up from germline, CDR1 is GTSNPN and CDR2 is SVGIG (reference sequence). Here the CDR3 reads CAWRRDRTSNTGELFF. In nucleotides, the CDR3 is TGTGCCTGGCGGAGGGACAGAACCTCGAACACCGGGGAGCTGTTTTTT.

J is TRBJ1-5 and V is TRBV5-6; no reliable D call. V shed 0 bases and J shed 6 bases, with 4 bases lying between them. The CDR3 loop spans 12 amino acids. Germline CDR1 is SGHDT and CDR2 is YYEEEE. This CDR3 reads CASSLGRQPQHF. The CDR3 DNA follows: TGTGCCAGCAGCTTGGGTCGTCAGCCCCAGCATTTT.

The gene calls are TRBV15 and TRBJ2-1; the match to TRBD2 covers 11 bases. CDR3 length: 15 amino acids. Germline CDR1 is LNHNV and CDR2 is YYDKDF (reference sequence). The J segment lost 9 bases and the V segment lost 1 base, leaving 5 bases of the junction unmatched. This CDR3 reads CATSRASGRWGEQFF. In DNA, the CDR3 is TGTGCCACCAGCAGAGCTAGCGGGAGGTGGGGTGAGCAGTTCTTC.